This section outlines one TCR beta chain sequence together with its context. Germline CDR1 and CDR2: MGHRA and YSYEKL. The CDR3 is made up of 17 amino acids. Trimming removed 1 base at V and 4 bases at J, with 17 bases between. This table comes from immunoSEQ multiplex PCR, and its TCRdb copy is limited to in-frame clones, with some not included. This sample carries about 68,000 clones, 65% to 80% of them seen once, and the ten largest clones take 9% to 13%. The data stem from a study of T cell responses to AZD1222 COVID-19 vaccine. This chain links TRBV4-1 with TRBJ2-1; no clear D gene. Material: peripheral blood, obtained on day 0 of AZD1222 vaccination. The clonotype comes from an adult in good health. As DNA, the CDR3 is TGCGCCAGCAGCCAAGCCCAGACTCGCAGAAGATACAATGAGCAGTTCTTC. Amino acid sequence: CASSQAQTRRRYNEQFF.